The entry below describes one T cell receptor (beta chain). It lacks a known antigen. No base quality values were provided; no much bigger clone lies one nucleotide off. The data belong to a study of CD8+ T cells in alopecia areata (dated by TCRdb to 2016 to 2019). Regarding the complete study: The treated patients, all with moderate-to-severe alopecia areata, were enrolled in an open-label pilot trial of oral tofacitinib given at 5 to 10 mg twice daily. Tofacitinib was administered for 6 to 18 months, and 6 months of follow-up off drug were then conducted to assess delayed response and recurrence. For the treated patients, the SALT score, which quantifies what percentage of scalp surface area is affected, served as the measure of disease severity. In both human patients and the C3H/HeJ mouse model, the study applied high-throughput TCRbeta sequencing to look at T cell clonal expansion in alopecia areata. Scalp tissue and sorted CD4+ and CD8+ peripheral blood T cells from patchy and totalis/universalis alopecia areata patients and from healthy controls were covered by human TCRbeta sequencing. Tofacitinib-treated patients had biopsies at baseline and at 4 and 24 weeks of treatment, with a later scalp biopsy in several patients. Clonality in the scalp was compared among normal scalp (n=4), patchy alopecia areata scalp (n=8), and alopecia totalis/universalis scalp (n=8). RNA was extracted with the PAXgene miRNA kit for fixed scalp, the miRNeasy kit for PBMCs, and the RNeasy kit for mouse skin. TCRbeta CDR3 regions were amplified by immunoSEQ multiplex PCR using 35 Vbeta forward and 13 Jbeta reverse primers. Study-wide findings and limitations: Tofacitinib significantly lowered scalp clonality and the number of expanded CD8+ clones among the top 100 scalp clones. Because the treated cohort was small and had only one nonresponder, larger studies are needed to examine links between baseline CD8+ expansion and response. Unlike mouse skin, which is dominated by gammadelta T cells, normal human skin has resident alphabeta T cells that are also sequenced, and this complicates analysis of the scalp TCR repertoire. During tofacitinib treatment, many expanded lesional clones remained in scalp and blood, and this persistence may partly explain relapse after treatment is stopped. Compared with mice, TCR sequences shared between patients were less clear, possibly partly because of HLA diversity across the patient population. Lesional scalp, especially in alopecia totalis/universalis, showed higher clonality and more expanded CD8+ clones than normal scalp, suggesting antigenic drive.

In light of the paper, this sample's time point label describes: less than 30 weeks on oral tofacitinib. The intended sense of this specimen's treatment or condition label: oral pan-JAK inhibitor, 5-10 mg twice daily. From alopecia areata patients, peripheral blood was collected along with lesional scalp punch biopsies. After PBMCs were isolated by density centrifugation and stained for CD3, CD4 and CD8, a FACSAria was used to sort CD4+ and CD8+ T cells. Libraries came from the immunoSEQ multiplex PCR assay. For TCR sequencing, RNA was extracted from every sample and reverse transcribed into cDNA to serve as template. First-strand cDNA was synthesized with SuperScript III using a 2:1 mix of oligo-dT and random hexamers. A synthetic immune receptor repertoire was used to measure amplification bias, and any remaining bias was corrected computationally. The study's processing was this. After raw reads were preprocessed to remove errors, the CDR3 was defined following IMGT conventions as running from the conserved cysteine to phenylalanine. Clonality was calculated as 1 minus Shannon entropy normalized by log2 of the number of productive unique TCRs. Scalp TCRbeta sequences were cross-referenced with sorted blood CD4 and CD8 repertoires so that the CD4 or CD8 identity of scalp clones could be inferred. TCRdb re-hosts the immuneACCESS table, in-frame sequences only. Its copies lack some clones; in the studies checked, an unresolved V gene accounts for under half of them, and the cause for the rest is not known. That table gives V, J and clone size, and the DNA gave D and trimming. The sample table holds some 180,000 clones, of which about 53% were seen once. Jointly, the top ten make up 11% of the sample.

This clonotype was sampled from a human donor with alopecia areata. This material consisted of CD8+ T cells sorted from blood, taken at week 24, from a patient treated with tofacitinib.

The CDR3 reads as follows: CASSESENTEAFF. The bases are TGCGCCAGCAGTGAGTCCGAGAACACTGAAGCTTTCTTT. Recombination joined TRBV10-2 with TRBJ1-1; the D gene assignment is ambiguous. V loses 0 bases of germline sequence and J loses 1 base, and the interval between the two ends is 3 bases. Reading the germline V gene gives CDR1 WSHSY and CDR2 SAAADI. The CDR3, cysteine through phenylalanine, is 13 amino acids long. The read is trimmed to its CDR3 DNA, 39 bases read in frame from base 1.